A selection of T cell receptor beta chains follows, all from one sample in a study of blood T cell repertoires in COVID-19. Assay used: immunoSEQ multiplex PCR; TCRdb lists only in-frame clones, some missing. The sample holds fewer than 250,000 clones, approximately 79% seen once. Sequenced input: peripheral blood. These receptors originate from a woman in her 50s with acute or convalescent COVID-19. CDR3s include the opening cysteine and the closing phenylalanine or tryptophan. A D gene is named only where the DNA matches it firmly. Clone size is stated in some rows and not others, as once, few, many or a class when expanded.

abundance	v_gene	d_gene	j_gene	CDR3aa	CDR3nt
-	TRBV6-2/TRBV6-3	TRBD2	TRBJ2-7	CASSRGTSGTSSYEQYF	TGTGCCAGCAGTCGCGGGACTAGCGGGACGAGCTCCTACGAGCAGTACTTC
few	TRBV5-1	-	TRBJ1-1	CASSGVQGSFTEAFF	TGCGCCAGCAGTGGTGTCCAGGGTTCCTTCACTGAAGCTTTCTTT
-	TRBV19	TRBD1	TRBJ2-7	CASSIGTGEPPAEQYF	TGTGCCAGTAGTATCGGGACAGGGGAACCTCCGGCCGAGCAGTACTTC
-	TRBV6-5	TRBD1	TRBJ1-2	CASTRQGANYGYTF	TGTGCCAGCACACGGCAGGGGGCCAACTATGGCTACACCTTC
-	TRBV6-5	-	TRBJ1-5	CASTRTGPGNQPQHF	TGTGCCAGCACCCGAACAGGGCCGGGCAATCAGCCCCAGCATTTT
-	TRBV7-9	-	TRBJ2-7	CASSPTSVYEQYF	TGTGCCAGCAGCCCGACCAGCGTGTACGAGCAGTACTTC
-	TRBV5-1	TRBD1	TRBJ1-6	CASSHVQGEENSPLHF	TGCGCCAGCAGTCACGTACAGGGGGAAGAGAATTCACCCCTCCACTTT
-	TRBV19	-	TRBJ1-4	CASRFGGANEKLFF	TGTGCCAGCCGCTTTGGAGGGGCTAATGAAAAACTGTTTTTT
-	TRBV18	TRBD1	TRBJ1-1	CASREQGANTEAFF	TGTGCCAGCCGAGAACAGGGGGCTAACACTGAAGCTTTCTTT
-	TRBV30	-	TRBJ2-2	CAWSEGHPGGELFF	TGTGCCTGGAGTGAGGGACACCCTGGCGGGGAGCTGTTTTTT
once	TRBV10-3	-	TRBJ2-3	CAISESGAEDTQYF	TGTGCCATCAGTGAGTCTGGGGCCGAAGATACGCAGTATTTT
few	TRBV3-1/TRBV3-2	-	TRBJ2-1	CASSQSGYPSYNEQFF	TGTGCCAGCAGCCAAAGCGGGTATCCTTCCTACAATGAGCAGTTCTTC
-	TRBV9	-	TRBJ2-5	CASSVDRGIGETQYF	TGTGCCAGCAGCGTAGATAGAGGGATCGGGGAGACCCAGTACTTC
-	TRBV18	TRBD1	TRBJ1-4	CASSTGTVNEKLFF	TGTGCCAGCTCGACCGGGACAGTCAATGAAAAACTGTTTTTT
-	TRBV6-6	TRBD1	TRBJ1-5	CASTDRAKYQPQHF	TGTGCCAGCACTGACAGGGCAAAGTATCAGCCCCAGCATTTT
-	TRBV7-2	TRBD2	TRBJ2-7	CASRTSGGNEQYF	TGTGCCAGCAGGACTAGCGGGGGAAACGAGCAGTACTTC
-	TRBV6-5	-	TRBJ1-2	CASSYSKQTYGYTF	TGTGCCAGCAGTTACTCGAAACAGACCTATGGCTACACCTTC
-	TRBV27	-	TRBJ1-2	CASSLGGGSGYTF	TGTGCCAGCAGTTTAGGAGGTGGGAGTGGCTACACCTTC
-	TRBV5-4	-	TRBJ2-1	CASSLEQYNEQFF	TGTGCCAGCAGCTTGGAACAGTACAATGAGCAGTTCTTC
-	TRBV24-1	TRBD1	TRBJ2-3	CATKTGEGTDTQYF	TGTGCCACCAAGACAGGGGAGGGCACAGATACGCAGTATTTT
-	TRBV11-3	-	TRBJ2-1	CASSPGHSYNEQFF	TGTGCCAGCAGCCCGGGACACAGTTACAATGAGCAGTTCTTC
-	TRBV19	TRBD1	TRBJ1-2	CASQIATGMSNYGYTF	TGTGCCAGCCAAATCGCGACAGGGATGAGTAACTATGGCTACACCTTC
once	TRBV2	-	TRBJ1-5	CASSPDRSNQPQHF	TGTGCCAGCAGTCCAGACAGGAGCAATCAGCCCCAGCATTTT
-	TRBV7-9	-	TRBJ2-2	CASSLGVVAGELFF	TGTGCCAGCAGCTTAGGAGTTGTAGCCGGGGAGCTGTTTTTT
-	TRBV12-3/TRBV12-4	-	TRBJ2-7	CASSLRQTGEQYF	TGTGCCAGCAGTTTAAGGCAGACAGGCGAGCAGTACTTC
-	TRBV28	TRBD2	TRBJ2-3	CASSYPASGRRGTQYF	TGTGCCAGCAGCTACCCAGCTAGCGGGAGGAGGGGTACGCAGTATTTT
-	TRBV5-4	-	TRBJ2-1	CASSLVRQGSGEQFF	TGTGCCAGCAGCTTGGTTAGGCAGGGCAGTGGTGAGCAGTTCTTC
-	TRBV30	-	TRBJ1-4	CAWSQGDPTIYEKLFF	TGTGCCTGGAGTCAGGGTGACCCAACCATCTATGAAAAACTGTTTTTT
-	TRBV18	-	TRBJ1-4	CASSPTRATNEKLFF	TGTGCCAGCTCACCAACGAGGGCAACTAATGAAAAACTGTTTTTT
-	TRBV14	TRBD2	TRBJ2-7	CASSLAGQREQYF	TGTGCCAGCAGCCTAGCGGGCCAACGGGAGCAGTACTTC
-	TRBV5-4	-	TRBJ2-7	CASSQTGSYEQYF	TGTGCCAGCAGCCAGACAGGTTCCTACGAGCAGTACTTC
-	TRBV10-2	-	TRBJ1-2	CASLGQSPTNYGYTF	TGCGCCAGCTTGGGACAAAGCCCGACTAACTATGGCTACACCTTC
-	TRBV7-8	TRBD1	TRBJ2-7	CASSPRQGGIYEQYF	TGTGCCAGCAGCCCCCGACAGGGGGGGATCTACGAGCAGTACTTC
-	TRBV10-1	-	TRBJ1-2	CASSATLMDGYTF	TGCGCCAGCAGCGCTACTTTAATGGATGGCTACACCTTC
-	TRBV19	TRBD1	TRBJ2-1	CASSIGQGYNEQFF	TGTGCCAGTAGTATAGGACAGGGCTACAATGAGCAGTTCTTC
-	TRBV18	TRBD2	TRBJ2-1	CASSPPGLAGGGNEQFF	TGTGCCAGCTCACCACCGGGACTAGCGGGAGGAGGCAATGAGCAGTTCTTC
-	TRBV29-1	TRBD2	TRBJ2-3	CSVEGAGGLDTQYF	TGCAGCGTTGAAGGAGCGGGAGGGCTAGATACGCAGTATTTT
-	TRBV2	TRBD1	TRBJ2-3	CASSDRGLSTDTQYF	TGTGCCAGCAGTGACAGGGGGCTAAGCACAGATACGCAGTATTTT
-	TRBV28	-	TRBJ2-7	CASSSKHEQYF	TGTGCCAGCAGTTCAAAGCACGAGCAGTACTTC
-	TRBV11-2	TRBD1	TRBJ2-7	CASSPLRDRGHAVHYEQYF	TGTGCCAGCAGCCCCCTACGAGACAGGGGCCATGCGGTCCACTACGAGCAGTACTTC
-	TRBV18	TRBD2	TRBJ2-1	CASSPGGASYNEQFF	TGTGCCAGCTCACCCGGGGGGGCCTCCTACAATGAGCAGTTCTTC
-	TRBV20-1	-	TRBJ2-2	CSASPLPGELFF	TGCAGTGCTAGTCCCCTACCCGGGGAGCTGTTTTTT
-	TRBV4-1	TRBD2	TRBJ2-2	CASSQPSGGFTGELFF	TGCGCCAGCAGCCAACCCAGCGGGGGTTTCACCGGGGAGCTGTTTTTT
once	TRBV28	TRBD2	TRBJ2-3	CASSPTLAGGRVAQYF	TGTGCCAGCAGTCCAACTCTAGCGGGAGGGCGAGTAGCGCAGTATTTT
-	TRBV10-2	TRBD2	TRBJ2-1	CASSLAASEQFF	TGCGCCAGCAGTCTAGCGGCGAGTGAGCAGTTCTTC
-	TRBV11-3	-	TRBJ2-7	CASSSLEPYEQYF	TGTGCCAGCAGCTCGCTTGAGCCCTACGAGCAGTACTTC
-	TRBV30	-	TRBJ1-6	CAWSVGRVNSPLHF	TGTGCCTGGAGTGTGGGCAGGGTTAATTCACCCCTCCACTTT
-	TRBV19	TRBD2	TRBJ2-2	CASSGTSGRATGELFF	TGTGCCAGTAGCGGGACTAGCGGGAGGGCCACCGGGGAGCTGTTTTTT
-	TRBV7-2	-	TRBJ1-3	CASSLLSGNTIYF	TGTGCCAGCAGCCTCCTATCTGGAAACACCATATATTTT
few	TRBV5-6	TRBD1	TRBJ1-2	CASSARDRQTVYGYTF	TGTGCCAGCAGCGCCCGGGACAGGCAGACGGTCTATGGCTACACCTTC
once	TRBV7-6	TRBD1	TRBJ2-3	CASSRQGSTDTQYF	TGTGCCAGCAGCCGACAGGGCTCCACAGATACGCAGTATTTT
-	TRBV4-2	-	TRBJ2-7	CASSQDQGNLQGKNEQYF	TGTGCCAGCAGCCAAGATCAGGGTAATTTGCAGGGAAAGAACGAGCAGTACTTC
-	TRBV5-4	-	TRBJ2-2	CASSRAGGSNTGELFF	TGTGCCAGCAGCCGCGCTGGCGGGTCGAACACCGGGGAGCTGTTTTTT
-	TRBV5-6	TRBD1	TRBJ1-4	CASSRDPGQSNEKLFF	TGTGCCAGCAGCCGGGACCCGGGACAGTCTAATGAAAAACTGTTTTTT
-	TRBV9	TRBD1	TRBJ2-2	CASSPTGRGGTTGELFF	TGTGCCAGCAGCCCCACTGGGCGAGGGGGCACCACCGGGGAGCTGTTTTTT
-	TRBV30	-	TRBJ1-1	CAGSVGRNTEAFF	TGTGCCGGTTCGGTAGGGAGGAACACTGAAGCTTTCTTT
-	TRBV7-8	-	TRBJ2-3	CASSLKWADTQYF	TGTGCCAGCAGCTTAAAGTGGGCGGATACGCAGTATTTT
few	TRBV28	TRBD1	TRBJ2-1	CASSPPGQGNNEQFF	TGTGCCAGCAGTCCCCCGGGACAGGGGAACAATGAGCAGTTCTTC
-	TRBV7-9	TRBD1	TRBJ2-7	CASSFMTWDSSYEQYF	TGTGCCAGCAGCTTTATGACCTGGGACAGCTCCTACGAGCAGTACTTC